Listed here is a single T cell receptor beta chain. This clone was detected a few times. What antigen it recognizes has not been identified. The sample holds no much larger clone one base away, and base qualities are not on file. The library was built by means of the immunoSEQ multiplex PCR assay. The multiplex PCR relied on a mix of 60 forward primers for TCR Vbeta segments and 13 reverse primers for TCR Jbeta segments. The CDR3 region of rearranged TCR beta genes was amplified from genomic DNA with a multiplex PCR assay. On the Illumina HiSeq System, the amplified TCR beta libraries were sequenced as 87-base-pair reads. The published analysis was carried out like this. In a later analysis, tens of millions of unique TCR beta chains were counted across the approximately 640 repertoires, and some 10 million of these chains were shared by at least two donors. To remove PCR and sequencing errors, raw reads were error-corrected and collapsed into unique sequences using a nearest-neighbor algorithm that merged closely related sequences. CDR3 sequences were aligned to IMGT reference sequences to assign V, D and J gene segments. For a sequence to be retained, at least a six-nucleotide match to both a V gene segment and a J gene segment was required. Rearrangements were classified as productive when the CDR3 lacked stop codons and remained in frame with V and J, and all other rearrangements were classified as non-productive. Following IMGT convention, CDR3 was defined as the stretch from the second conserved V-encoded cysteine to the conserved J-encoded phenylalanine. Sequences without an unambiguous match to a single V gene segment were excluded from the earlier analysis of a few hundred of the donors. An earlier analysis of fewer than 650 of the donors classified V segments as functional when productive rearrangements were above 56.7% and as segregating when the standard deviation between donors was above 5%. To diagnose cytomegalovirus status from the catalog of TCR beta chain sequences, a statistical classification framework was built. In a later analysis, V and J genes were assigned by comparing TCR nucleotide sequences against IMGT/GENE-DB human TR gene sequences. In a later analysis, CDR3 sequences and most-parsimonious VDJ recombination scenarios were assigned using the TCRdist pipeline. A later analysis defined each TCR beta chain by its CDR3 amino acid sequence plus V-gene family, and excluded reads lacking a unique V-gene family. To address suspected cross-contamination and a sequencing artifact, a later analysis removed 592 highly shared, low-generation-probability nucleotide sequences. In a later analysis, a clonal expansion index for each public chain was calculated from normalized within-repertoire ranks of inferred template counts. A later analysis computed generation probabilities with a VDJ recombination model fitted to out-of-frame rearrangements, and checked the results against IGoR. In a later analysis, hypergeometric tests were used to score TCR-TCR, TCR-HLA and TCR-CMV co-occurrence, with a repertoire-size bias correction applied to TCR pairs. In a later analysis, false discovery rates were estimated by permuting HLA or CMV assignments 20 times. In a later analysis, co-occurring TCRs were grouped using DBSCAN, with TCRdist sequence similarity added in when clustering inside HLA-allele-positive subsets. Repertoires with fewer than 30,000 or more than 120,000 public chains were left out of co-occurrence clustering, as were four to six repertoires with anomalous nucleotide sharing. The source is immuneACCESS, and TCRdb retained only in-frame sequences with V and J called. Part of the clones is not carried over; for the studies checked, unresolved V genes explain less than half of this, and the remainder is unexplained. V, J and clone size reflect that table, while D and trimming were determined from the DNA. Across this sample there are about 120,000 clones, with about 80% seen only once. 2.7% of the sample belongs to the ten largest clones.

For this chain, trimming is 5 bases at the V end and 0 bases at the J end, and the number of junction bases without a gene match is 7. Measured from the cysteine to the phenylalanine, the CDR3 is 17 residues long. Of the read, only the CDR3 DNA is kept; its 51 bases are in frame from base 1. The germline V gene (reference sequence) supplies CDR1 MNHEY and CDR2 SMNVEV. In total, 666 healthy bone marrow donors made up the cohort. At the time of sampling, every cohort member was nominally healthy, though immune exposures that went unrecorded were likely present. The donor was CMV seropositive and belonged to the group of over 250 seropositive cohort members. A peripheral blood sample was collected from each donor, and TCR beta sequencing was performed on peripheral blood mononuclear cells. The Qiagen DNeasy Blood Extraction Kit was used to extract genomic DNA from the blood cell samples. These data come from a study of cytomegalovirus exposure and HLA in healthy donors (TCRdb year 2017). Describing the broader study: An earlier analysis of approximately 600 of the donors reported approximately 300 Gb of sequence data and 117 million unique TCR beta sequences from about 180 million T cells. Approximately 330 gigabases of sequencing data and around 80 million unique TCR sequences made up an early release that covered approximately 700 HLA-typed donors. The genetic ancestry cluster associated with self-reported Caucasian donors included 70% to 85% of the roughly 380 genotyped donors. The study was designed to test whether signatures of past pathogen exposure could be identified by cataloging public T cell receptors. The T cell repertoires of 666 subjects were profiled by immunosequencing and related to cytomegalovirus serostatus. In addition to the first cohort of 650 to 750 subjects, a separate validation cohort of approximately 130 different subjects was used. The study combined high-throughput TCR immunosequencing, statistical association of individual TCRs with disease status, and machine learning to predict cytomegalovirus infection status. A later analysis re-analyzed previously published TCR beta repertoires from several hundred donors and added high-resolution HLA genotyping to study TCR occurrence patterns. The later analysis used no new phenotypic data to find candidate immune exposures, relying instead on TCR beta sequences and their occurrence across donors. An earlier analysis of approximately 640 of the donors applied high-throughput TCR beta sequencing to assess whether each TCR beta V gene segment acted as functional or pseudogenic. Donor age, sex, ethnicity and CMV serostatus were collected together with the repertoire data. Genome-wide SNP genotypes for about 65% of the 666 donors were used in a later genetic analysis, which treated that subset as a discovery cohort. Every discovery cohort repertoire had been produced on one sequencing platform. Both class I and class II loci were covered by HLA typing, at four-digit resolution. The number of typed donors differed by locus: about 620-630 for A, B, C, DRB1 and DQB1; approximately 530 for DQA1; roughly 600 for DPA1; and roughly 450 for DPB1. Several DR-DQ haplotypes were handled as single units for association and clustering because linkage in the cohort was strong. Across some 400 genotyped donors of the cohort, an average of about 240,000 unique TCR beta nucleotide sequences per donor were sequenced, and roughly a sixth of those sequences were non-productive.

Points the paper makes about the study in general: A further reported finding was that TCR beta sequences accurately predicted the HLA-A and HLA-B alleles for most subjects in the first cohort. A later analysis found that most CMV-associated TCR beta chains appeared HLA-restricted, with HLA associations seemingly driven largely by CMV exposure. In vitro tests confirmed that a few of the cytomegalovirus-associated TCR beta chains recognize cytomegalovirus antigens. According to a later analysis, TCR association rates differed among HLA loci, with DRB1 alleles showing the most associated TCRs and HLA-C alleles showing the fewest. According to a later analysis, parvovirus B19, influenza, CMV and Epstein-Barr virus appeared linked to several top co-occurrence clusters. In a later genetic analysis, a missense DCLRE1C variant was associated with V-gene and J-gene trimming of TCR beta chains, and the association was replicated in an independent cohort. In a later analysis, HLA-associated TCR beta chains were found to be more clonally expanded and to have lower generation probabilities than equally common non-associated chains. Sequencing depth was assumed to be roughly uniform across donors in the presence/absence analyses, though that assumption may not hold. Immune exposure information for the cohort was limited to CMV serostatus. Compared with the 666-donor mean, donors in an Asian-associated ancestry cluster had fewer N-insertions in productive TCRs, according to a later genetic analysis. The earlier analysis of 587 of the donors excluded 15 to 20 rarely observed V segments, including chromosome 9 orphons, because counts were too low. The 87-base-pair reads could not distinguish some IMGT-functional V segments, including TRBV6-2 and TRBV6-3, so those segments were excluded. The authors suggested that the approach could potentially be extended to other disease states and immunological phenotypes. When HLA alleles, especially DR and DQ, strongly co-occurred, TCR associations were difficult to assign to individual alleles. A total of roughly 160 TCR beta chains were listed by the study as associated with cytomegalovirus. The classifier was reported to diagnose cytomegalovirus status with high specificity and sensitivity in both the original and validation cohorts. Specific HLA alleles were associated with roughly 17,000 TCR beta sequences at a false discovery rate of 0.05 in a later analysis. Linkage disequilibrium might explain the correlated functional status among segregating V segments, but an unknown experimental factor could not be excluded. In an earlier analysis of fewer than 750 of the donors, most TCR beta V segments were observed in productive rearrangements about 90% or about 30% of the time, broadly matching IMGT annotations. Because some donors lacked HLA typing at each locus, the association tests relied only on the typed subset. Across donors, most TCR sequences were observed very rarely, whereas some public TCRs were present in many individuals. This cohort had only TCR beta chains sequenced, and the lack of alpha or paired-chain data limited which features could be detected. A cluster of highly shared sequence variants was judged likely to be a technical artifact of the sequencing pipeline.

This sequence originates from a woman in her thirties or forties in good health and CMV-seropositive. Source material: PBMCs. The chain joins TRBV27 to TRBJ2-6; the junction holds 7 bases that match TRBD2. CDR3 protein: CASSTRGGSSGANVLTF. The sequenced DNA is TGTGCCAGCAGTACCCGCGGGGGAAGCTCTGGGGCCAACGTCCTGACTTTC. Where the CDR3 stops, the reference TRBV27 and TRBJ2-6 genes take over; the full variable domain is EAQVTQNPRYLITVTGKKLTVTCSQNMNHEYMSWYRQDPGLGLRQIYYSMNVEVTDKGDVPEGYKVSRKEKRNFPLILESPSPNQTSLYFCASSTRGGSSGANVLTFGAGSRLTVL.